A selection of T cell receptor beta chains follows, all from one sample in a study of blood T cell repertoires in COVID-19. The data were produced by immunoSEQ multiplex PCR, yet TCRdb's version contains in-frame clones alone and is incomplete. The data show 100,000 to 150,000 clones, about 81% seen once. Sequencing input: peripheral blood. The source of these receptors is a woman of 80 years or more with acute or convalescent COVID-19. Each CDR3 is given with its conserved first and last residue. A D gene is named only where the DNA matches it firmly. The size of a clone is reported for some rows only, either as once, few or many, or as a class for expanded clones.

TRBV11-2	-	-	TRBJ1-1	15	CASSLDAGMNTEAFF	TGTGCCAGCAGCTTAGACGCAGGTATGAACACTGAAGCTTTCTTT
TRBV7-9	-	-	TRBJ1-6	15	CASSFGSSYNSPLHF	TGTGCCAGCAGCTTCGGGAGCTCCTATAATTCACCCCTCCACTTT
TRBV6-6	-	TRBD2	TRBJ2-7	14	CASRPSGTSYEQYF	TGTGCCAGCAGACCTAGCGGGACCTCCTACGAGCAGTACTTC
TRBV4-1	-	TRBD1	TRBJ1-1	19	CASSHSERQGHTRDTEAFF	TGCGCCAGCAGCCACTCAGAGAGACAGGGGCATACTAGGGACACTGAAGCTTTCTTT
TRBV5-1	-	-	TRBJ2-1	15	CASSLVPGTNNEQFF	TGCGCCAGCAGCTTAGTTCCAGGGACAAACAATGAGCAGTTCTTC
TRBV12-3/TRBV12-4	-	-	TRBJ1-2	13	CASSPFVGYGYTF	TGTGCCAGCAGTCCCTTTGTCGGCTATGGCTACACCTTC
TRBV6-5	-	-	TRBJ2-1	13	CASSQEVGNEQFF	TGTGCCAGCAGCCAGGAGGTGGGGAATGAGCAGTTCTTC
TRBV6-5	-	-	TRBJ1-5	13	CASSAYSNQPQHF	TGTGCCAGCAGCGCCTATAGCAATCAGCCCCAGCATTTT
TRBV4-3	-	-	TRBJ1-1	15	CASSQVFGGSTEAFF	TGCGCCAGCAGCCAAGTATTTGGGGGGAGCACTGAAGCTTTCTTT
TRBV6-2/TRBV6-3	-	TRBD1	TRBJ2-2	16	CASSSRDRADTGELFF	TGTGCCAGCAGTTCGAGGGACAGGGCCGACACCGGGGAGCTGTTTTTT
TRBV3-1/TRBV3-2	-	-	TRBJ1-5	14	CASSQQGSNQPQHF	TGTGCCAGCAGCCAACAGGGGAGCAATCAGCCCCAGCATTTT
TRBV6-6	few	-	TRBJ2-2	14	CASGQGRGTGELFF	TGTGCCAGCGGGCAGGGGCGCGGGACCGGGGAGCTGTTTTTT
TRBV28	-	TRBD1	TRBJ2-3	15	CASSFLTGSTDTQYF	TGTGCCAGCAGTTTTTTGACAGGGAGCACAGATACGCAGTATTTT
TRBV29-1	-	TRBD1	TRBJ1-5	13	CSVGQGAGQPQHF	TGCAGCGTCGGACAGGGGGCTGGGCAGCCCCAGCATTTT
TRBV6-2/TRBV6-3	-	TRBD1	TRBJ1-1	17	CASSRPGTGASGTEAFF	TGTGCCAGCAGCCGCCCCGGGACAGGGGCGTCGGGTACTGAAGCTTTCTTT
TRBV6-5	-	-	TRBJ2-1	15	CASSYSGPPRYEQFF	TGTGCCAGCAGTTACTCGGGCCCTCCTCGCTATGAGCAGTTCTTC
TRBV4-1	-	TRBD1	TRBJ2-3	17	CASSQDTETGYTDTQYF	TGCGCCAGCAGCCAAGATACGGAGACAGGGTACACAGATACGCAGTATTTT
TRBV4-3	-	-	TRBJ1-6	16	CASSQERGMGNSPLHF	TGCGCCAGCAGCCAAGAAAGGGGTATGGGAAATTCACCCCTCCACTTT
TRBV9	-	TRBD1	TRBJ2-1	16	CASSPNDRGRVNEQFF	TGTGCCAGCAGCCCTAATGACAGGGGGCGGGTGAATGAGCAGTTCTTC
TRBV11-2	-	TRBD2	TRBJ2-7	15	CASSLTSGHSYEQYF	TGTGCCAGCAGCCTTACTAGCGGGCACTCCTACGAGCAGTACTTC
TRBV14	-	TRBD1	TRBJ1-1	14	CASSHLNRGTEAFF	TGTGCCAGCAGCCACTTAAACAGGGGCACTGAAGCTTTCTTT
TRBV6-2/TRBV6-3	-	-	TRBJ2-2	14	CASSREGGTGELFF	TGTGCCAGCAGCCGCGAGGGCGGGACCGGGGAGCTGTTTTTT
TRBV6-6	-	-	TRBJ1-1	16	CASSYPTGAMNTEAFF	TGTGCCAGCAGTTACCCGACAGGAGCCATGAACACTGAAGCTTTCTTT
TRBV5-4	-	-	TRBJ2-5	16	CASSSRGTQTQETQYF	TGTGCCAGCAGCTCACGAGGAACCCAAACTCAAGAGACCCAGTACTTC
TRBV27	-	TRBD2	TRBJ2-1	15	CASVGGRGAYNEQFF	TGTGCCAGCGTAGGCGGGAGAGGGGCTTACAATGAGCAGTTCTTC
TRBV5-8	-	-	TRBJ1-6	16	CASSQLRGSGNSPLHF	TGTGCCAGCAGCCAATTAAGGGGGAGTGGTAATTCACCCCTCCACTTT
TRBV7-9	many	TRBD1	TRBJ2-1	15	CASSRGQGDINEQFF	TGTGCCAGCAGCCGGGGACAGGGGGATATCAATGAGCAGTTCTTC
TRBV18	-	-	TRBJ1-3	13	CASSPPTGNTIYF	TGTGCCAGCTCACCACCGACTGGGAACACCATATATTTT
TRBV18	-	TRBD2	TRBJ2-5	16	CASSPFSGRTQETQYF	TGTGCCAGCTCACCATTTAGCGGGAGGACCCAAGAGACCCAGTACTTC
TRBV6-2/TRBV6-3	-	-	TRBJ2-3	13	CASSTPVRDTQYF	TGTGCCAGCAGTACCCCGGTTCGTGATACGCAGTATTTT
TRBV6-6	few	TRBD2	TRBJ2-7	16	CASSYVRAGGSPEQYF	TGTGCCAGCAGTTATGTGCGAGCGGGAGGATCACCGGAGCAGTACTTC
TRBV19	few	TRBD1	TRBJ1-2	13	CASWTGGSYGYTF	TGTGCCAGTTGGACAGGGGGTAGCTATGGCTACACCTTC
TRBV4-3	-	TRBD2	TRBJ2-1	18	CASSQDPPSGGADNEQFF	TGCGCCAGCAGCCAAGATCCCCCTAGCGGGGGGGCCGACAATGAGCAGTTCTTC
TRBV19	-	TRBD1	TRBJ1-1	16	CASTTTTAQGDTEAFF	TGTGCCAGTACCACAACGACGGCACAGGGGGACACTGAAGCTTTCTTT
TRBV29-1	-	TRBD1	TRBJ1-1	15	CSVEPGTGGRDEAFF	TGCAGCGTTGAGCCTGGGACAGGGGGTCGTGATGAAGCTTTCTTT
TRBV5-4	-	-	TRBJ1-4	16	CASSLGTAATNEKLFF	TGTGCCAGCAGCTTGGGGACAGCAGCAACTAATGAAAAACTGTTTTTT
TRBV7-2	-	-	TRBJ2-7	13	CASSIGTPYEQYF	TGTGCCAGCAGCATCGGGACACCCTACGAGCAGTACTTC
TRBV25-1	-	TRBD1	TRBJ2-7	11	CASSAGTGVYF	TGTGCCAGCAGTGCCGGGACAGGGGTTTACTTC
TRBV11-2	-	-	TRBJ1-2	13	CASSPDRNYGYTF	TGTGCCAGCAGCCCCGACAGAAACTATGGCTACACCTTC
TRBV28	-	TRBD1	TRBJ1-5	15	CASSLSAGGYQPQHF	TGTGCCAGCAGTTTATCGGCAGGGGGGTATCAGCCCCAGCATTTT
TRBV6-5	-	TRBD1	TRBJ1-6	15	CASRGATGLDSPLHF	TGTGCCAGCAGGGGGGCGACAGGGCTCGATTCGCCCCTCCACTTT
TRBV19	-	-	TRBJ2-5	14	CASSVPGARETQYF	TGTGCCAGTAGTGTCCCGGGAGCCCGAGAGACCCAGTACTTC
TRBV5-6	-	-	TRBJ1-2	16	CASSLEQGPFDYGYTF	TGTGCCAGCAGCTTGGAACAGGGCCCGTTTGACTATGGCTACACCTTC
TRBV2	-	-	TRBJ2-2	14	CASREGRNTGELFF	TGTGCCAGCAGGGAGGGGAGAAACACCGGGGAGCTGTTTTTT
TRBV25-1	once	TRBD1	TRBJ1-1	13	CASESQGHTEAFF	TGTGCCAGCGAATCACAGGGGCACACTGAAGCTTTCTTT
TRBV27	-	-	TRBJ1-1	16	CASSLRGLGAPTEAFF	TGTGCCAGCAGTTTAAGGGGGTTAGGGGCACCCACTGAAGCTTTCTTT
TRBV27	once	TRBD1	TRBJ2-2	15	CASRLQGRNTGELFF	TGTGCCAGCAGGCTACAGGGGAGGAACACCGGGGAGCTGTTTTTT
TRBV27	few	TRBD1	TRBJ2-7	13	CASSLDRGDEQYF	TGTGCCAGCAGCCTGGACAGGGGGGACGAGCAGTACTTC
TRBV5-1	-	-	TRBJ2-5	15	CASSGGRGTKETQYF	TGCGCCAGCAGCGGGGGGCGGGGGACTAAAGAGACCCAGTACTTC
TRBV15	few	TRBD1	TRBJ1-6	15	CATRKSGTGISPLHF	TGTGCCACCAGAAAATCCGGGACAGGCATATCACCCCTCCACTTT
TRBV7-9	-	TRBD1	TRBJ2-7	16	CASSYRPGTGAYEQYF	TGTGCCAGCAGCTACCGACCCGGGACAGGGGCCTACGAGCAGTACTTC
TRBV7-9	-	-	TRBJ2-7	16	CASSSPPGQLSYEQYF	TGTGCCAGCAGCTCTCCCCCTGGGCAACTCTCCTACGAGCAGTACTTC
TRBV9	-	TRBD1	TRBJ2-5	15	CASSPRQGFQETQYF	TGTGCCAGCAGCCCGCGACAGGGTTTCCAAGAGACCCAGTACTTC
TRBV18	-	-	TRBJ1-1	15	CASSPRVRANTEAFF	TGTGCCAGCTCACCAAGGGTCAGGGCGAACACTGAAGCTTTCTTT